This T cell receptor (beta chain) stems from a study of T cells and Merkel cell carcinoma outcomes. Findings and limits, study-wide: Merkel cell carcinoma outcomes were reportedly predicted by repertoire and T-cell density.

The CDR3 has 13 amino acids. CDR1 SGHTA and CDR2 FQGTGA come from the germline V gene. Trimming removed 2 bases from V and 0 bases from J, with 4 bases in between. TCRdb's table, derived via immunoSEQ multiplex PCR, lists solely in-frame clones and lacks some. The repertoire includes a few thousand clones, around nine tenths of them detected once, and under 8.5% sits in the top ten. As for this clone: The target antigen is unknown.

The receptor comes from a human donor with Merkel cell carcinoma. The chain recombines TRBV7-3 with TRBJ2-5; D gene ambiguous. Input material: tumor tissue from Merkel cell carcinoma. The CDR3 region is CASSLANQETQYF. In nucleotides, the CDR3 is TGTGCCAGCAGCTTAGCGAACCAAGAGACCCAGTACTTC.